A single sample gave rise to the 21 T cell receptor beta chains below, sequenced in a study of breast tumors, draining lymph nodes, adjacent tissues. A single record per CDR3 protein comes from TCRdb applying MiXCR to the multiplex PCR reads. The sample holds over 15,000 distinct CDR3 sequences, about half seen once. Sample: tumor-adjacent breast tissue. The receptors stem from a female donor with breast cancer. Some clones in this sample may be carry-over from other donors' samples.

The sample holds a few counts of this clonotype. The genes are TRBV28 and TRBJ1-1; maybe TRBD1 (5 bases). V shed 7 bases and J shed 3 bases, with 15 bases lying between them. CDR1 and CDR2 from the germline V gene are MDHEN and SYDVKM. The CDR3 is 14 residues long. The CDR3 region has the DNA TGTGCCAGCACCCTGGGGGGGGGATACACTGAAGCTTTCTTT. It encodes CASTLGGGYTEAFF.

This clonotype came up many times. The J gene is TRBJ1-3, the V gene TRBV6-5, with D unclear. The CDR3 is made up of 15 amino acids. V was shortened by 2 bases and J by 0 bases, with 8 bases between the two germline ends. CDR1 is MNHEY and CDR2 is SVGAGI in the germline V gene. The CDR3 nucleotides read TGTGCCAGCAGTTACGATCCGAGCTCTGGAAACACCATATATTTT. Translation gives CASSYDPSSGNTIYF.

This clonotype has more than one count but fewer than ten. The gene calls are TRBV20-1 and TRBJ2-3, with TRBD2 matching over 10 bases. Germline assignment: CDR1 DFQATT and CDR2 SNEGSKA (reference sequence). This CDR3 contains 14 residues. With V trimmed by 6 bases and J by 3 bases, 6 bases remained unmatched. CDR3 region: CSARTSGLTDTQYF. The CDR3 bases are TGCAGTGCAAGGACTAGCGGTTTAACAGATACGCAGTATTTT.

The genes are TRBV4-3 and TRBJ1-3; no firm D call. Germline assignment: CDR1 LGHNA and CDR2 YSLEER. Trimming removed 5 bases at V and 2 bases at J, with 19 bases between. This CDR3 comprises 17 residues. The CDR3 DNA reads TGCGCCAGCAGCGTCCGCTTCGGGAGTGGGACTGGAAACACCATATATTTT. It yields the protein CASSVRFGSGTGNTIYF.

This clonotype is medium-sized. The chain couples TRBV19 to TRBJ1-2, with 8 bases lining up with TRBD1. CDR3 length: 16 amino acids. Germline CDR1 and CDR2: LNHDA and SQIVND (reference sequence). V gave up 3 bases and J gave up 8 bases; unmatched junction bases: 14. CDR3 sequence: CASSIQMDRALGGYTF. CDR3 DNA sequence: TGTGCCAGTAGTATCCAAATGGACAGGGCTTTGGGGGGCTACACCTTC.

The chain recombines TRBV11-3 with TRBJ2-1; 8 nucleotides match TRBD2. This CDR3 contains 14 residues. From germline, CDR1 is SGHNT and CDR2 YENEEA. J was trimmed by 7 bases and V by 5 bases; bases with no gene match: 7. The CDR3 coding sequence is TGTGCCAGCAGCCCAGCGGGAGTAGGTAATGAGCAGTTCTTC. Encoded protein: CASSPAGVGNEQFF.

This clonotype has more than one count but fewer than ten. The genes are TRBV10-2 and TRBJ1-6, with a weak D call TRBD1 (5 bases). Per the germline V gene, CDR1 is WSHSY and CDR2 is SAAADI. Trimming shortened V by 0 bases and J by 9 bases, and 15 bases separated the two germline ends. This CDR3 region has 16 residues. The CDR3 nucleotides read TGCGCCAGCAGTGAGTCGTCGGGAATTGGGGGTTCACCCCTCCACTTT. The encoded protein is CASSESSGIGGSPLHF.

In its sample, this clonotype ranks as medium-sized. The chain uses TRBV12-3 or TRBV12-4 and TRBJ2-7; 8 bases fit TRBD1. The CDR3 runs to 15 residues. V shed 3 bases, J shed 2 bases, and the junction held 6 bases outside the gene matches. The CDR3 is CASSFLPGGPYEQYF. The CDR3 nucleotides read TGTGCCAGCAGTTTCCTCCCAGGGGGCCCCTACGAGCAGTACTTC.

This clonotype was seen ten or more times. This rearrangement joins TRBV30 to TRBJ1-2; 8 bases line up with TRBD1. J gave up 3 bases and V 3 bases, and 6 bases lay outside the gene matches. Germline lookup yields CDR1 GTSNPN and CDR2 SVGIG (reference sequence). CDR3 length equals 14 residues. The CDR3 nucleotides read TGTGCCTGGAGGGGGACAGGCGGTCACTATGGCTACACCTTC. It specifies CAWRGTGGHYGYTF.

This clonotype has more than one count but fewer than ten. J is TRBJ2-5 and V is TRBV5-4; the D gene could be TRBD1 or TRBD2 (5 bases each). The CDR3 is made up of 15 amino acids. V was shortened by 8 bases and J by 7 bases, with 24 bases between the two germline ends. Germline CDR1 reads SGHNT; CDR2 reads YYREEE (reference sequence). CDR3 coding DNA: TGTGCCAGTAGCACGAGGGCCGGGGCAGGAGGGACCCAGTACTTC. Encoded protein: CASSTRAGAGGTQYF. Supplemented by reference TRBV5-4 and TRBJ2-5, the full variable domain reads ETGVTQSPTHLIKTRGQQVTLRCSSQSGHNTVSWYQQALGQGPQFIFQYYREEENGRGNFPPRFSGLQFPNYSSELNVNALELDDSALYLCASSTRAGAGGTQYFGPGTRLLVL.

This clonotype was picked up a small number of times. The gene calls are TRBV25-1 and TRBJ2-5; D could derive from TRBD1 or TRBD2 (6 bases each). This CDR3 has 16 residues. Germline V lookup: CDR1 MGHDK, CDR2 SYGVNS. Deletions cut 6 bases from V and 5 bases from J, with 22 bases between. The CDR3 DNA follows: TGTGCCAGCAGCCGAGAGGGGGGCGGTCAGATGGAGACCCAGTACTTC. Protein: CASSREGGGQMETQYF.

This clonotype was counted ten times or more. The J gene is TRBJ2-1, the V gene TRBV20-1; 8 nucleotides agree with TRBD2. Unmatched junction bases numbered 14, after V lost 6 bases and J lost 10 bases. Germline loops: CDR1 DFQATT, CDR2 SNEGSKA (reference sequence). The CDR3 has 14 amino acids. The CDR3 DNA sequence: TGCAGTGCCAGACTAGCGTCACACCCAGCGGAGCAGTTCTTC. It specifies CSARLASHPAEQFF.

The gene calls are TRBV5-6 and TRBJ1-4, with D maybe TRBD1 (6 bases). Trimming pared 4 bases from V and 10 bases from J, leaving 17 bases between. The CDR3 has 14 residues. Germline CDR1 reads SGHDT; CDR2 reads YYEEEE. CDR3 coding DNA: TGTGCCAGCAGCACGCCTTCCGGGACACGAAAACTGTTTTTT. It specifies CASSTPSGTRKLFF. Filled out from reference TRBV5-6 and TRBJ1-4, the complete variable domain reads DAGVTQSPTHLIKTRGQQVTLRCSPKSGHDTVSWYQQALGQGPQFIFQYYEEEERQRGNFPDRFSGHQFPNYSSELNVNALLLGDSALYLCASSTPSGTRKLFFGSGTQLSVL.

This clonotype was counted at least ten times. The chain is built from TRBV2 and TRBJ2-2; 12 nucleotides line up with TRBD2. After removal of 6 bases from V and 5 bases from J, the junction contained 10 bases not matched to a gene. This CDR3 region has 17 residues. CDR1 and CDR2 from the germline V gene are SNHLY and FYNNEI. DNA of the CDR3: TGTGCCAGCAGCCCTCTAGCGGGAGGGCCTCGGACCGGGGAGCTGTTTTTT. As protein: CASSPLAGGPRTGELFF.

The rearrangement uses TRBV25-1 and TRBJ2-2, with 8 bases identical to TRBD2. V lost 2 bases, J lost 7 bases, and 6 bases stayed unmatched. The CDR3 is made up of 15 amino acids. Looked up from germline, CDR1 is MGHDK and CDR2 is SYGVNS. The CDR3 is CASSEGGLEGGELFF. The CDR3, as DNA: TGTGCCAGCAGTGAAGGGGGACTAGAGGGCGGGGAGCTGTTTTTT.

Ten or more counts support this clonotype. A much larger clone lies a single base off, so this may be a read error. The rearrangement links TRBV6-5 to TRBJ2-3; TRBD2 aligns across 11 bases. This CDR3 is 14 amino acids long. V trimming: 8 bases; J trimming: 4 bases; junction bases outside the gene matches: 5. Germline-derived CDR1 and CDR2 are MNHEY and SVGAGI. In DNA form, the CDR3 reads TGTGCCAGCGCGACTAGCGGGAACGCAGATACGCAGTATTTT. Protein: CASATSGNADTQYF.

This clonotype was picked up many times. The chain carries TRBV30 and TRBJ2-1; D perhaps matches TRBD1 (6 bases). V was shortened by 2 bases and J by 9 bases, with 14 bases between the two germline ends. Looked up from germline, CDR1 is GTSNPN and CDR2 is SVGIG (reference sequence). This CDR3 is built from 13 residues. CDR3 in amino acids: CAWSTAGDGEQFF. DNA for the CDR3: TGTGCCTGGAGTACCGCAGGGGACGGTGAGCAGTTCTTC.

This chain joins TRBV11-3 and TRBJ1-6; 7 bases align to TRBD1. Trimming at V came to 3 bases and at J to 7 bases, leaving 3 bases not matched to a gene. The CDR3 is 14 residues long. Per germline, CDR1 SGHNT and CDR2 YENEEA. Written as DNA, the CDR3 is TGTGCCAGCAGCTTGGGGACAGTGAATTCACCCCTCCACTTT. It encodes CASSLGTVNSPLHF.

A note on this clonotype: One junction end disagrees with the germline gene, perhaps due to a read error. The chain uses TRBV28 and TRBJ1-4; D remains ambiguous. Germline lookup yields CDR1 MDHEN and CDR2 SYDVKM. The CDR3 runs 14 residues. CDR3 DNA: TGTGCCAGCGGTTTGCGCAGTTCCAATGAAAAACTGTTTTTT. Residues: CASGLRSSNEKLFF.

This clonotype has a count of ten or more. This chain uses TRBV3-1 with TRBJ2-3; a possible D gene is TRBD2 (5 bases). Between the trimmed V and J ends, which lost 1 base and 6 bases, there was a span of 17 bases. This CDR3 has 16 amino acids. CDR1 is LGHDT and CDR2 is YNNKEL in the germline V gene (reference sequence). CDR3: CASSQGFSAGSDTQYF. The CDR3 DNA is TGTGCCAGCAGCCAAGGTTTTAGCGCCGGATCTGATACGCAGTATTTT.

V is TRBV20-1 and J is TRBJ2-1; TRBD2 agrees at 13 bases. This CDR3 has 14 residues. Losses at the gene ends were 8 bases for V and 5 bases for J; bases not matched to a gene: 6. CDR1 and CDR2 from the germline V gene are DFQATT and SNEGSKA (reference sequence). CDR3 nucleotides: TGCAGTCCACGGACTAGCGGGAGAGACAATGAGCAGTTCTTC. Its translation: CSPRTSGRDNEQFF.